This T cell receptor beta chain originates from a study of beta chain features in type 1 diabetes. The junction had 8 bases not matched to a gene; V was cut back by 5 bases and J by 5 bases. The length of the CDR3 is 14 residues. CDR1 SEHNR and CDR2 FQNEAQ come from the germline V gene (reference sequence). Study-level results: Insertions at VDJ junctions were less frequent in type 1 diabetes patients. These patients also deleted more nucleotides at the same junctions.

On this clone: The target antigen is unknown.

The whole isolated RNA underwent reverse transcription, so sequencing captured expressed TCRB transcripts. Sequencing was performed with immunoSEQ multiplex PCR; in TCRdb, only in-frame clones are kept and a portion is missing. Here the sample spans 350,000 to 400,000 clones, about 16% being singletons. This TCR derives from a woman aged 18-30 years in good health. The gene calls are TRBV7-9 and TRBJ2-5, with 7 positions matching TRBD1. Sample: naive CD4+ T cells from blood. CDR3 DNA sequence: TGTGCCAGCAGCGGCATTAGGGACAGCGAGACCCAGTACTTC. As protein: CASSGIRDSETQYF.